This is a list of T cell receptor beta chains from one sample in a study of radiation and T cells in renal cell carcinoma. TCRdb's copy holds only in-frame clones and misses some; the assay was immunoSEQ multiplex PCR. The sample shows some 150,000 clones, approximately 87% of them seen only once. This specimen consisted of blood, obtained from a patient whose treatment included radiotherapy and nephrectomy. These TCRs come from a woman between 50 and 59 years old with renal cell carcinoma. Both conserved end residues are part of each CDR3. D genes are given only for firm matches. Clone sizes are given selectively: once, few, many, or a class where the clone is expanded.

DNA: TGTGCCAGCAGTGAATCGGTGTCTAGCGGTTTATACAATGAGCAGTTCTTC
CDR3: CASSESVSSGLYNEQFF
size: NA
V: TRBV25-1
J: TRBJ2-1
D: TRBD2

DNA: TGTGCCAGCAGCCTGGATTCAAGCACAGATACGCAGTATTTT
CDR3: CASSLDSSTDTQYF
size: NA
V: TRBV5-4
J: TRBJ2-3
D: NA

DNA: TGTGCCAGTAACCAGGGACAATCGGGAAACACCATATATTTT
CDR3: CASNQGQSGNTIYF
size: NA
V: TRBV19
J: TRBJ1-3
D: NA

DNA: TGCGCCAGCAGAAGACTAGCGGGTGAGCAGTTCTTC
CDR3: CASRRLAGEQFF
size: NA
V: TRBV5-1
J: TRBJ2-1
D: TRBD2

DNA: TGTGCCAGTAGCCCGTGGAGGGGGCTTGGCTACACCTTC
CDR3: CASSPWRGLGYTF
size: NA
V: TRBV19
J: TRBJ1-2
D: TRBD1

DNA: TGTGCCAGCAGTTACTCGGGACAGGGGGTATATGGCTACACCTTC
CDR3: CASSYSGQGVYGYTF
size: NA
V: TRBV6-6
J: TRBJ1-2
D: TRBD1

DNA: TGTGCCTGGAGTGTGGGCCATACCTACGAGCAGTACTTC
CDR3: CAWSVGHTYEQYF
size: few
V: TRBV30
J: TRBJ2-7
D: NA

DNA: TGTGCCAGTAACCGCAGGGTGAATGAAAAACTGTTTTTT
CDR3: CASNRRVNEKLFF
size: NA
V: TRBV19
J: TRBJ1-4
D: NA

DNA: TGTGCCATCAGTGGATCAATCAGGGGGGTACACGAGCAGTACTTC
CDR3: CAISGSIRGVHEQYF
size: NA
V: TRBV10-3
J: TRBJ2-7
D: NA

DNA: TGTGCCAGCAGCTTTGGAGCAGAAAATTCACCCCTCCACTTT
CDR3: CASSFGAENSPLHF
size: few
V: TRBV5-5
J: TRBJ1-6
D: NA

DNA: TGTGCCAGCAGTGAGCCAGGCGCAACTGGGGCCAACGTCCTGACTTTC
CDR3: CASSEPGATGANVLTF
size: NA
V: TRBV25-1
J: TRBJ2-6
D: NA

DNA: TGTGCCAGCAGCCGGGACAGGGACGAGACCCAGTACTTC
CDR3: CASSRDRDETQYF
size: NA
V: TRBV11-3
J: TRBJ2-5
D: TRBD1

DNA: TGTGCCAGCTCACCACGGGACACCGGGGAGCTGTTTTTT
CDR3: CASSPRDTGELFF
size: few
V: TRBV18
J: TRBJ2-2
D: NA

DNA: TGTGCCAGCAGCGTGACGCAGGGCAGGGCGGGAGGAACCGGGGAGCTGTTTTTT
CDR3: CASSVTQGRAGGTGELFF
size: NA
V: TRBV9
J: TRBJ2-2
D: TRBD2

DNA: TGTGCCAGCAGCTTATCCGGGGGGCAGAGCTATGGCTACACCTTC
CDR3: CASSLSGGQSYGYTF
size: NA
V: TRBV4-2
J: TRBJ1-2
D: NA

DNA: TGTGCCATCAGTGACGCCTGGGCCTATGGCTACACCTTC
CDR3: CAISDAWAYGYTF
size: NA
V: TRBV10-3
J: TRBJ1-2
D: NA

DNA: TGCGCCAGCAGCTTGCGATCAGGGGCTTTAGCCTACGAGCAGTACTTC
CDR3: CASSLRSGALAYEQYF
size: NA
V: TRBV5-1
J: TRBJ2-7
D: NA

DNA: TGCGCCAGCAGTTCAGGAGGCGAGCAGTACTTC
CDR3: CASSSGGEQYF
size: once
V: TRBV10-2
J: TRBJ2-7
D: NA

DNA: TGTGCCAGCAGCTTACTAGCGGGGGGAGAAGATACGCAGTATTTT
CDR3: CASSLLAGGEDTQYF
size: NA
V: TRBV7-2
J: TRBJ2-3
D: TRBD2

DNA: TGCGCCAGCAGCCAAGGGGTTCCTGCTGAAGCTTTCTTT
CDR3: CASSQGVPAEAFF
size: NA
V: TRBV4-3
J: TRBJ1-1
D: NA

DNA: TGTGCCACCAGCAGAGGTGTTGGGACAGGGGAGACCCAGTACTTC
CDR3: CATSRGVGTGETQYF
size: NA
V: TRBV15
J: TRBJ2-5
D: TRBD1

DNA: TGCAGTGCTCGTGGGGAAGGGCAACTGTTTTTT
CDR3: CSARGEGQLFF
size: NA
V: TRBV20-1
J: TRBJ1-4
D: NA

DNA: TGTGCCAGCGGACATGCCAGGGGAAGAGGTGGCTACACCTTC
CDR3: CASGHARGRGGYTF
size: NA
V: TRBV19
J: TRBJ1-2
D: NA

DNA: TGTGCCAGCAGCGTAGGAGGGGGGTCCTACAATGAGCAGTTCTTC
CDR3: CASSVGGGSYNEQFF
size: NA
V: TRBV9
J: TRBJ2-1
D: NA

DNA: TGTGCCAGCAGTGAAGCCTACTCGGGGAGGATTCTCTCCTACGAGCAGTACTTC
CDR3: CASSEAYSGRILSYEQYF
size: NA
V: TRBV6-1
J: TRBJ2-7
D: NA

DNA: TGTGCCAGCAGGTCTGGAAACACCATATATTTT
CDR3: CASRSGNTIYF
size: once
V: TRBV5-5
J: TRBJ1-3
D: NA

DNA: TGTGCCAGCAGTGAAACAGCCTACTATGGCTACACCTTC
CDR3: CASSETAYYGYTF
size: NA
V: TRBV9
J: TRBJ1-2
D: NA

DNA: TGTGCCAGCAGTTGGGGACAGCGTACCGGGGAGCTGTTTTTT
CDR3: CASSWGQRTGELFF
size: NA
V: TRBV27
J: TRBJ2-2
D: TRBD1

DNA: TGTGCCAGCAGCTTAGATGTTGGTCAGAACACTGAAGCTTTCTTT
CDR3: CASSLDVGQNTEAFF
size: NA
V: TRBV7-2
J: TRBJ1-1
D: NA

DNA: TGTGCCAGCAGCTTGGACTACGGACAGGCCCAGACCCAGTACTTC
CDR3: CASSLDYGQAQTQYF
size: NA
V: TRBV5-5
J: TRBJ2-5
D: TRBD1

DNA: TGTGCCAGTAGTAGGGACAGTGTTACCGGGGAGCTGTTTTTT
CDR3: CASSRDSVTGELFF
size: NA
V: TRBV19
J: TRBJ2-2
D: TRBD1

DNA: TGTGCCAGCAGTTTCAGGGGGCTGGCTAATGAAAAACTGTTTTTT
CDR3: CASSFRGLANEKLFF
size: NA
V: TRBV6-5
J: TRBJ1-4
D: TRBD1

DNA: TGCAGCTCAGGATTGGGGGGGGAGACCCAGTACTTC
CDR3: CSSGLGGETQYF
size: NA
V: TRBV29-1
J: TRBJ2-5
D: TRBD2

DNA: TGTGCCAGCAGCTTACCCGCTGACATTGAGCAGTACTTC
CDR3: CASSLPADIEQYF
size: NA
V: TRBV7-2
J: TRBJ2-7
D: NA

DNA: TGCGCCAGCAGCTTGGCCGTACTAGCGGGGTTCTCTGATACGCAGTATTTT
CDR3: CASSLAVLAGFSDTQYF
size: NA
V: TRBV5-1
J: TRBJ2-3
D: TRBD2

DNA: TGTGCCTGGGACAGGGGGCGGTCTGGAAACACCATATATTTT
CDR3: CAWDRGRSGNTIYF
size: NA
V: TRBV30
J: TRBJ1-3
D: TRBD1

DNA: TGTGCCAGCAGTCCAACTGCGGGCCCCTACGAGCAGTACTTC
CDR3: CASSPTAGPYEQYF
size: NA
V: TRBV7-6
J: TRBJ2-7
D: NA

DNA: TGTGCCACCAGCAGAGATCCGGGGGACCAGCCCCAGCATTTT
CDR3: CATSRDPGDQPQHF
size: NA
V: TRBV15
J: TRBJ1-5
D: NA

DNA: TGTGCCAGCAGTTACTCGAGCCTGGGTCCCACTGAAGCTTTCTTT
CDR3: CASSYSSLGPTEAFF
size: once
V: TRBV6-5
J: TRBJ1-1
D: NA

DNA: TGTGCCAGTAACGAAGAAGGGGGAAAAGGTGGGGCCAACGTCCTGACTTTC
CDR3: CASNEEGGKGGANVLTF
size: NA
V: TRBV19
J: TRBJ2-6
D: NA

DNA: TGTGCCAGCAGTTTGGGGCAGACAAGCAATCAGCCCCAGCATTTT
CDR3: CASSLGQTSNQPQHF
size: NA
V: TRBV28
J: TRBJ1-5
D: NA

DNA: TGTGCCAGCAGCCGCACTAGCGGGACCGCCTACGAGCAGTACTTC
CDR3: CASSRTSGTAYEQYF
size: once
V: TRBV4-2
J: TRBJ2-7
D: TRBD2

DNA: TGTGCCAGCAGGGCGGGTGGGGGCCTGCCCCAGCATTTT
CDR3: CASRAGGGLPQHF
size: NA
V: TRBV6-1
J: TRBJ1-5
D: NA

DNA: TGTGCCAGCAGCCAGAACCTGATCTCCTACGAGCAGTACTTC
CDR3: CASSQNLISYEQYF
size: NA
V: TRBV7-2
J: TRBJ2-7
D: NA

DNA: TGTGCCAGCAGCCAGGATTTTACGACTGAAGCTTTCTTT
CDR3: CASSQDFTTEAFF
size: NA
V: TRBV14
J: TRBJ1-1
D: NA

DNA: TGTGCCAGCAGCAACTTTGGAACAAGGAACACCGGGGAGCTGTTTTTT
CDR3: CASSNFGTRNTGELFF
size: NA
V: TRBV5-4
J: TRBJ2-2
D: NA

DNA: TGTGCCTGGAGTGCCCCAGCCTCCTACGAGCAGTACTTC
CDR3: CAWSAPASYEQYF
size: NA
V: TRBV30
J: TRBJ2-7
D: NA

DNA: TGTGCCAGCAGCTTAGATTTTAGGGGTGGAACTAATGAAAAACTGTTTTTT
CDR3: CASSLDFRGGTNEKLFF
size: NA
V: TRBV7-8
J: TRBJ1-4
D: NA

DNA: TGTGCCAGCCTAAGCCTAGCGGGGGGGCCGTACGAGCAGTACTTC
CDR3: CASLSLAGGPYEQYF
size: NA
V: TRBV10-3
J: TRBJ2-7
D: TRBD2

DNA: TGTGCCAGCAGTGAGGAGGTAGGGGCTCAGCCCCAGCATTTT
CDR3: CASSEEVGAQPQHF
size: once
V: TRBV2
J: TRBJ1-5
D: NA

DNA: TGTGCCAGCAGTGGATCTTTCAACGGCGAGCAGTACTTC
CDR3: CASSGSFNGEQYF
size: NA
V: TRBV6-1
J: TRBJ2-7
D: NA

DNA: TGTGCCAGCAGCGGGCGGGGCAACGAGCAGTACTTC
CDR3: CASSGRGNEQYF
size: NA
V: TRBV7-8
J: TRBJ2-7
D: NA

DNA: TGTGCCAGCAGTGGAGGCGGGGGGGCCTGGGAGACCCAGTACTTC
CDR3: CASSGGGGAWETQYF
size: NA
V: TRBV2
J: TRBJ2-5
D: TRBD2

DNA: TGTGCCAGTAGACGCGGCAATCAGCCCCAGCATTTT
CDR3: CASRRGNQPQHF
size: NA
V: TRBV19
J: TRBJ1-5
D: NA